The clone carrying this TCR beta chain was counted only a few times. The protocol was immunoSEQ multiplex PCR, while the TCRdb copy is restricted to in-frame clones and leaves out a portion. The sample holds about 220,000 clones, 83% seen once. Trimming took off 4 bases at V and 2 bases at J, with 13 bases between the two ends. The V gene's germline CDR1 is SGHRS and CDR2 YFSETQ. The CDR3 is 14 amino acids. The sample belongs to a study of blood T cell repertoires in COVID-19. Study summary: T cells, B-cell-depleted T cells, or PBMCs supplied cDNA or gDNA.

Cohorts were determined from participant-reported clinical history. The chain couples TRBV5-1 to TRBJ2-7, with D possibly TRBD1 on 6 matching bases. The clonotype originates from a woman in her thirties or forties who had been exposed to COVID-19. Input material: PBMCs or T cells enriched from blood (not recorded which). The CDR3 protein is CASSPDRTPYEQYF. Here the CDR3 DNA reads TGCGCCAGCAGCCCAGACAGGACCCCCTACGAGCAGTACTTC. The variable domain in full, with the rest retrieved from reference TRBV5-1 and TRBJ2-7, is KAGVTQTPRYLIKTRGQQVTLSCSPISGHRSVSWYQQTPGQGLQFLFEYFSETQRNKGNFPGRFSGRQFSNSRSEMNVSTLELGDSALYLCASSPDRTPYEQYFGPGTRLTVT.